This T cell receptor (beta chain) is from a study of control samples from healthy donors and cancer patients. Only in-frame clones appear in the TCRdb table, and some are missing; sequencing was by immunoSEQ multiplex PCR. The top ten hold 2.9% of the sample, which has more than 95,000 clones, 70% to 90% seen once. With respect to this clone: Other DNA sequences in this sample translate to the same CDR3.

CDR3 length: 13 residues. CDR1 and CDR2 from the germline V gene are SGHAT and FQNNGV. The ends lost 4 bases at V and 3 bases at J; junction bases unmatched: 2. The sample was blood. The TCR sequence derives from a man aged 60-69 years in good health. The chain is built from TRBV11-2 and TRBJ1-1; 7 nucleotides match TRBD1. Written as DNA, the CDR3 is TGTGCCAGCAGCTCACAGGGGTACACTGAAGCTTTCTTT. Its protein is CASSSQGYTEAFF.